The clone carrying this T cell receptor (beta chain) was counted a single time. The CDR3 totals 16 residues. V dropped 3 bases and J dropped 1 base, with 16 bases sitting between them. CDR1 and CDR2 from the germline V gene are SGHKS and YYEKEE (reference sequence). For the second PCR, which ran for about 6 to 12 cycles, a sample-barcoded 5' primer and a J-beta primer mix were used. From the 5' RACE reads, TCRdb called clonotypes with MiXCR, one entry per CDR3 protein. The data show about 720,000 distinct CDR3 sequences, with 20% to 25% seen just once and around 22% held by the top ten. The sample is drawn from a study of blood T cells in healthy people across ages.

The chain links TRBV5-5 to TRBJ1-1; possibly TRBD1 for D (5 bases). Sequenced input: blood. This sequence originates from a man in his 70s in good health. The CDR3 loop reads CASSWGPRRANTEAFF. DNA for the CDR3: TGTGCCAGCAGCTGGGGACCCAGGAGGGCGAACACTGAAGCTTTCTTT. The full variable domain, completed using reference TRBV5-5 and TRBJ1-1, is DAGVTQSPTHLIKTRGQQVTLRCSPISGHKSVSWYQQVLGQGPQFIFQYYEKEERGRGNFPDRFSARQFPNYSSELNVNALLLGDSALYLCASSWGPRRANTEAFFGQGTRLTVV.